This record looks at one TCR beta chain sequence and its context. Its specificity is unknown. The data originate from a study of cytomegalovirus exposure and HLA in healthy donors. In the study overall: There were just under 400 genotyped donors. Of these, about 81% fell in the genetic ancestry cluster associated with self-reported Caucasian donors.

Amplification used 60 Vbeta primers and 13 Jbeta primers. The method was immunoSEQ multiplex PCR; TCRdb's version includes in-frame clones alone and lacks a portion of them. The sample yields around 140,000 clones, around 9.7% seen once. General study points: Common viral pathogens seemed, in a later analysis, to connect with several of the most significant clusters. Productive status was seen about 87% or about 30% of the time for most TCR beta V segments in an earlier analysis.

The CDR3 sequence is 16 residues long. The V segment lost 6 bases and the J segment 2 bases; nucleotides outside the gene matches: 9. CDR1 is ENHRY, CDR2 SYGVKD, per germline. The sequencing input was PBMCs. The chain combines TRBV10-3 with TRBJ1-5, with 8 bases lining up with TRBD1. This receptor was taken from a man in his forties or fifties in good health and CMV-seronegative. The CDR3 nucleotides read TGTGCCATCAGCCATGGACAGGGCATGGGCAATCAGCCCCAGCATTTT. Its translation is CAISHGQGMGNQPQHF.